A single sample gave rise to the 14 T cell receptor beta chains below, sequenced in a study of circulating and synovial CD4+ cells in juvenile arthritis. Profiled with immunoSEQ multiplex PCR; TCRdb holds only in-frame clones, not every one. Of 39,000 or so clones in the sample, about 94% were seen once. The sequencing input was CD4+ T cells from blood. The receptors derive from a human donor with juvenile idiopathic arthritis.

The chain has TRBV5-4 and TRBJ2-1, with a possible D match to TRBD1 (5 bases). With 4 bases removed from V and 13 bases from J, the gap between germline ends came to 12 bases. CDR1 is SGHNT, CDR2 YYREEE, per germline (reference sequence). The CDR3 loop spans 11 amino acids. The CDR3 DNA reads TGTGCCAGCAGCCTGGACAACGCCCAGTTCTTC. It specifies CASSLDNAQFF.

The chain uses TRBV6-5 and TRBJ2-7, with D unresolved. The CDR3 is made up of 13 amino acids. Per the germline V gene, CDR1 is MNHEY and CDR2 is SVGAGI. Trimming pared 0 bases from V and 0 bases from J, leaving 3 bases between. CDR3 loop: CASSYSSSYEQYF. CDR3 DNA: TGTGCCAGCAGTTACTCGAGCTCCTACGAGCAGTACTTC.

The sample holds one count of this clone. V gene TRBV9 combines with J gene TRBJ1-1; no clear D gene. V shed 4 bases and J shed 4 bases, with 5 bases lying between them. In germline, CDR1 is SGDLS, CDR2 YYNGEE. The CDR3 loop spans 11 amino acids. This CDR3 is CASSPGTEAFF. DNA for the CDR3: TGTGCCAGCAGCCCCGGCACTGAAGCTTTCTTT.

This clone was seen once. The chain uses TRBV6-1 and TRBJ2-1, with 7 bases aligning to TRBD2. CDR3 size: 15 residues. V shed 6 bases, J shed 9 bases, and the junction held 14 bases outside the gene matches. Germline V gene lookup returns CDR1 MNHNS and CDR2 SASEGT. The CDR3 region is CASSVSGTTSSEQFF. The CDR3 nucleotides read TGTGCCAGCAGCGTTTCCGGGACTACATCTTCTGAGCAGTTCTTC.

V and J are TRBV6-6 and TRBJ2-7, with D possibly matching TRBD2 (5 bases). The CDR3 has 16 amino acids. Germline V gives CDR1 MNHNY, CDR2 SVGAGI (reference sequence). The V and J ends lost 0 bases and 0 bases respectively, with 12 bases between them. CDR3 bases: TGTGCCAGCAGTTACTCCGAGGGAAAGAGCTCCTACGAGCAGTACTTC. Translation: CASSYSEGKSSYEQYF.

This CDR3 is CASIGTGGNIQYF. As DNA, the CDR3 is TGTGCCAGCATAGGAACAGGGGGTAACATTCAGTACTTC. The V call is TRBV25-1, the J call TRBJ2-4; 8 bases are shared with TRBD1. V shed 7 bases and J 7 bases; nucleotides not matched to a gene: 6. The CDR3 contains 13 residues. Germline loops: CDR1 MGHDK, CDR2 SYGVNS.

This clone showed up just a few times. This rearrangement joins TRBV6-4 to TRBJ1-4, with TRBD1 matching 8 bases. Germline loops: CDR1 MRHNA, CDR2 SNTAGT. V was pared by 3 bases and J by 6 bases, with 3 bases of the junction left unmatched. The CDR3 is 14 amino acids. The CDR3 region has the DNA TGTGCCAGCAGTGAATCGACAGGGGATGAAAAACTGTTTTTT. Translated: CASSESTGDEKLFF.

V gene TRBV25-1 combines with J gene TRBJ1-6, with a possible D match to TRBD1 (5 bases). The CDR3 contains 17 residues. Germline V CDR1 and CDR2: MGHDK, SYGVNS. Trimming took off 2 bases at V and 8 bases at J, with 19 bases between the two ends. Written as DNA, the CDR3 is TGTGCCAGCAGTGAAATGAGCAGGGTTCTTAGTTATTCACCCCTCCACTTT. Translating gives CASSEMSRVLSYSPLHF. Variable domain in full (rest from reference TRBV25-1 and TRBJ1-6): EADIYQTPRYLVIGTGKKITLECSQTMGHDKMYWYQQDPGMELHLIHYSYGVNSTEKGDLSSESTVSRIRTEHFPLTLESARPSHTSQYLCASSEMSRVLSYSPLHFGNGTRLTVT.

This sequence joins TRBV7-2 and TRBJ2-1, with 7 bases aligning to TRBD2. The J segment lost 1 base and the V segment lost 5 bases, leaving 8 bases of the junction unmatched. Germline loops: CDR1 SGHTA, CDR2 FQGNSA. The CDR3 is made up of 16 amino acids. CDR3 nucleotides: TGTGCCAGCAGCATAGATGGGGGGGGGTCCTACAATGAGCAGTTCTTC. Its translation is CASSIDGGGSYNEQFF.

CDR3 residues: CASSQSRFEKLFF. The CDR3 coding sequence is TGCGCCAGCAGTCAATCGAGGTTTGAAAAACTGTTTTTT. This chain uses TRBV23-1 with TRBJ1-4; D is uncertain. TRBV23-1 is an ORF; its function is uncertain. V was cut by 0 bases and J by 7 bases, with 6 bases left in between. CDR3 length equals 13 residues.

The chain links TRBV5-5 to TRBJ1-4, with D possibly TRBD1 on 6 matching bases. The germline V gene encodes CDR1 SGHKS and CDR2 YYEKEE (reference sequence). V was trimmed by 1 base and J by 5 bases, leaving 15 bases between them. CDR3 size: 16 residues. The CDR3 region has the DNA TGTGCCAGCAGCTTGTACCCGGACAGAGAGAATGAAAAACTGTTTTTT. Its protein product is CASSLYPDRENEKLFF.

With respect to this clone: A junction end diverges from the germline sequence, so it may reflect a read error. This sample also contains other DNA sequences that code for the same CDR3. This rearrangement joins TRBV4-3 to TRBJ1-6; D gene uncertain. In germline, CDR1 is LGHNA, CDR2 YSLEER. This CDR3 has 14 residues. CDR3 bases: TGCGCCAGCAGCCAAGACAGGATTAATTCCCCCCTCCACTTT. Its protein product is CASSQDRINSPLHF.

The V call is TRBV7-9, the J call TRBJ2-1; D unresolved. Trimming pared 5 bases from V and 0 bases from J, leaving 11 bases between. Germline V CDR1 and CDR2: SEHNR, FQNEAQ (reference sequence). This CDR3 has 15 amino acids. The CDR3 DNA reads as TGTGCCAGCAGCCCAGATCACAACTCCTACAATGAGCAGTTCTTC. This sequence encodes CASSPDHNSYNEQFF.

CDR3 DNA: TGCGCCAGCAGCCAAGTGGGTAGGGGGCTAGTAGGAGCAGCCCGGACCAATGAGCAGTTCTTC. The encoded protein is CASSQVGRGLVGAARTNEQFF. V usage is TRBV4-1 and J usage is TRBJ2-1; TRBD1 aligns across 7 bases. Trimming took 1 base from V and 6 from J; bases not matched to a gene: 24. This CDR3 spans 21 amino acids. CDR1 MGHRA and CDR2 YSYEKL come from the germline V gene.